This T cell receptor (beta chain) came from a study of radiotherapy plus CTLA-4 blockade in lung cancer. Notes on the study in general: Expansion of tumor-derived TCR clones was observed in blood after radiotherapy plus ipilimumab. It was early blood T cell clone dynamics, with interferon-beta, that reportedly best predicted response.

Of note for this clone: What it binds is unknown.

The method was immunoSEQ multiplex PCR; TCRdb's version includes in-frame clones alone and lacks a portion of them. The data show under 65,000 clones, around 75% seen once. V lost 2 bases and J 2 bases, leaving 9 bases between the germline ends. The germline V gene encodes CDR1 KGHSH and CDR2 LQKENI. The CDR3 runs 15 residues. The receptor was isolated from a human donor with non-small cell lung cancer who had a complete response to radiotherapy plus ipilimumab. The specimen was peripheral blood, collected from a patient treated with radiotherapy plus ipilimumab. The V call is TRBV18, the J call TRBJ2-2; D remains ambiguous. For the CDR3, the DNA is TGTGCCAGCTCACCAAGTAGCTACAACACCGGGGAGCTGTTTTTT. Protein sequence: CASSPSSYNTGELFF.